This T cell receptor (beta chain) was identified in a study of T cell changes during pregnancy in multiple sclerosis (dated by TCRdb to about 2019). Broadly, across the study: Changes in the T cell repertoire over the course of pregnancy were examined in this study in women with multiple sclerosis.

Points on this clone: The antigen it recognizes is unknown. No base quality values were provided; no much bigger clone lies one nucleotide off.

Libraries came from the immunoSEQ multiplex PCR assay. TCRdb's version of the immuneACCESS table is confined to in-frame rearrangements and falls short of the full clone set. An unresolved V gene accounts for under half of the shortfall where checked; the remainder is of unknown origin. The table for this sample lists some 60,000 clones; 92% of them were counted only once. The ten largest account for around 3% of the sample. The sample consisted of peripheral blood, taken in the third trimester of pregnancy. This clonotype was obtained from a female donor in good health, enrolled as a control in a pregnancy study.

The CDR3 protein is CASRPVGTSGSRDSTDTQYF. The bases are TGTGCCAGCAGACCTGTAGGGACTAGCGGGAGCAGGGACAGCACAGATACGCAGTATTTT. The chain is assembled from TRBV28 and TRBJ2-3; 14 bases in the middle match TRBD2. Ends trimmed: V by 6 bases, J by 0 bases; bases unmatched to a gene: 14. From the cysteine up to the phenylalanine, the CDR3 has a length of 20 residues. The read is trimmed to its CDR3 DNA, 60 bases read in frame from base 1. CDR1 and CDR2 are drawn from the germline V gene: MDHEN, SYDVKM.